These 32 T cell receptor beta chains were sequenced from one sample in a study of cytomegalovirus exposure and HLA in healthy donors. Amplification used 60 Vbeta primers and 13 Jbeta primers. This table comes from immunoSEQ multiplex PCR, and its TCRdb copy is limited to in-frame clones, with some not included. Of fewer than 150,000 clones detected, roughly three quarters appear once; the ten largest clones hold 4% to 6%. The sequencing sample was made of PBMCs. Receptor source: a woman in her fifties or sixties in good health and CMV-seronegative.

A remark on this clone: At one end the junction does not follow the germline gene, possibly because of a read error. The chain joins TRBV7-6 to TRBJ2-7, with D maybe TRBD1 (6 bases). CDR1 is SGHVS and CDR2 is FNYEAQ in the germline V gene. The CDR3 totals 19 residues. For the CDR3, the DNA is TGTGCCAGCAGTTTAGGATCCTCTTATGGTGGGGGCGCCCAGGACGAGCAGTACTTC. Its translation: CASSLGSSYGGGAQDEQYF.

The V call is TRBV5-5, the J call TRBJ1-6; D is unclear. The CDR3 loop spans 16 amino acids. V was pared by 6 bases and J by 0 bases, with 13 bases between. Per the germline V gene, CDR1 is SGHKS and CDR2 is YYEKEE (reference sequence). DNA of the CDR3: TGTGCCAGCACAGACCCTGGGAGCTCCTATAATTCACCCCTCCACTTT. This codes for CASTDPGSSYNSPLHF.

The chain is built from TRBV12-5 and TRBJ2-7, with D perhaps matching TRBD2 (6 bases). The CDR3 runs 15 residues. Trimming took 2 bases from V and 2 from J, leaving 13 bases between them. Looked up from germline, CDR1 is LGHNT and CDR2 is FRNRAP. CDR3: CASGLPRLGTYEQYF. CDR3 sequence (DNA): TGTGCTAGTGGTTTGCCGCGACTAGGAACCTACGAGCAGTACTTC.

This chain joins TRBV4-1 and TRBJ2-2; D possibly corresponds to TRBD2 (5 bases). CDR1 and CDR2 from the germline V gene are MGHRA and YSYEKL. The CDR3 sequence is 16 residues long. Trimming cost V 4 bases and J 5 bases, with 17 bases left between them. Here the CDR3 DNA reads TGCGCCAGCAGCCTAGGACTTACTGATGAAACCGGGGAGCTGTTTTTT. Translation: CASSLGLTDETGELFF.

The DNA of the CDR3 is TGTGCCAGCACCCAGTGGACAGGTTGGGGCACAGATACGCAGTATTTT. Amino acids: CASTQWTGWGTDTQYF. The chain combines TRBV5-6 with TRBJ2-3, with 7 positions matching TRBD1. This CDR3 is 16 amino acids long. CDR1 and CDR2 (germline): SGHDT, YYEEEE. V lost 6 bases, J lost 1 base, and 11 bases stayed unmatched.

V and J are TRBV23-1 and TRBJ2-1; D is ambiguous. TRBV23-1 is an open reading frame, and its role is uncertain. This CDR3 has 13 amino acids. Trimming cost V 2 bases and J 12 bases, with 14 bases left between them. This CDR3 reads CASSQRDPPRQFF. CDR3 nucleotides: TGCGCCAGCAGTCAACGCGATCCCCCTCGGCAGTTCTTC.

V is TRBV19 and J is TRBJ2-2; TRBD1 aligns across 7 bases. The germline V gene encodes CDR1 LNHDA and CDR2 SQIVND (reference sequence). CDR3 length: 16 residues. V shed 1 base, J shed 6 bases, and the junction held 8 bases outside the gene matches. The CDR3 is CASSIVWTGAPGELFF. The CDR3 bases are TGTGCCAGTAGTATAGTCTGGACAGGAGCTCCCGGGGAGCTGTTTTTT.

This sequence joins TRBV7-2 and TRBJ1-3; 7 nucleotides match TRBD1. V gave up 5 bases and J gave up 8 bases; unmatched junction bases: 12. Germline V lookup: CDR1 SGHTA, CDR2 FQGNSA. The CDR3 consists of 15 residues. DNA of the CDR3: TGTGCCAGCAGCGCCCTACCGACAGGGCTAGACACCATATATTTT. Translated, it gives CASSALPTGLDTIYF.

The chain is built from TRBV2 and TRBJ1-2; D is perhaps TRBD1 (6 bases). CDR1 and CDR2 from the germline V gene are SNHLY and FYNNEI. This CDR3 has 14 amino acids. V was cut by 7 bases and J by 4 bases, with 16 bases left in between. This CDR3 reads CASNPLQGFYGYTF. Written as DNA, the CDR3 is TGTGCCAGCAACCCCTTACAGGGATTCTATGGCTACACCTTC.

The chain combines TRBV2 with TRBJ1-5, with D maybe TRBD1 (5 bases). The CDR3 is 14 amino acids. CDR1 SNHLY and CDR2 FYNNEI come from the germline V gene. V was pared by 5 bases and J by 3 bases, with 11 bases between. The CDR3 sequence: CASSPATANQPQHF. CDR3 nucleotide sequence: TGTGCCAGCAGTCCTGCGACAGCCAATCAGCCCCAGCATTTT.

This chain uses TRBV7-3 with TRBJ1-1; 9 bases fit TRBD1. With 5 bases clipped from V and 5 bases from J, the junction kept 3 bases outside the gene matches. The CDR3 consists of 13 residues. Germline V gene sequence: CDR1 SGHTA, CDR2 FQGTGA. Here the CDR3 reads CASSQQGATEAFF. CDR3 bases: TGTGCCAGCAGCCAACAGGGGGCTACTGAAGCTTTCTTT. The whole variable domain, remainder taken from reference TRBV7-3 and TRBJ1-1, is GAGVSQTPSNKVTEKGKYVELRCDPISGHTALYWYRQSLGQGPEFLIYFQGTGAADDSGLPNDRFFAVRPEGSVSTLKIQRTERGDSAVYLCASSQQGATEAFFGQGTRLTVV.

The chain has TRBV2 and TRBJ1-1; D is perhaps TRBD1 (5 bases). Trimming shortened V by 8 bases and J by 5 bases, and 12 bases separated the two germline ends. CDR3 length: 12 amino acids. Germline CDR1 reads SNHLY; CDR2 reads FYNNEI. The CDR3 spells CASGPGWTEAFF. In DNA form, the CDR3 reads TGTGCCAGCGGACCAGGGTGGACTGAAGCTTTCTTT.

The chain recombines TRBV6-1 with TRBJ1-4; TRBD1 matches at 9 bases. CDR1 and CDR2 (germline): MNHNS, SASEGT. This CDR3 comprises 14 residues. J gave up 7 bases and V 4 bases, and 4 bases lay outside the gene matches. The CDR3 region has the DNA TGTGCCAGCAGTGTGGGACAGGGAAGTGAAAAACTGTTTTTT. Translation gives CASSVGQGSEKLFF.

J is TRBJ1-1 and V is TRBV29-1; 8 nucleotides align to TRBD1. J gave up 7 bases and V 7 bases, and 8 bases lay outside the gene matches. This CDR3 region has 12 residues. Germline CDR1 and CDR2: SQVTM and ANQGSEA. The CDR3 loop is CSGDRGGGEAFF. The CDR3 DNA reads TGCAGCGGAGACAGGGGAGGGGGTGAAGCTTTCTTT.

The rearrangement links TRBV6-6 to TRBJ2-1, with TRBD2 matching over 13 bases. The CDR3 is 15 residues long. The V gene end was trimmed by 6 bases and the J gene end by 6 bases; junction bases not matched to a gene: 5. Per germline, CDR1 MNHNY and CDR2 SVGAGI (reference sequence). The DNA for the CDR3 is TGTGCCAGCAGCTCCGGGACTAGCGGGGCCAATGAGCAGTTCTTC. It encodes CASSSGTSGANEQFF.

The rearrangement links TRBV13 to TRBJ1-4; TRBD1 aligns across 10 bases. Germline V CDR1 and CDR2: PRHDT, FYEKMQ (reference sequence). There are 15 residues in the CDR3. V lost 5 bases to trimming and J lost 3 bases; unmatched junction nucleotides: 3. CDR3 loop: CASSSGTGANEKLFF. Written as DNA, the CDR3 is TGTGCCAGCAGCAGCGGGACAGGGGCTAATGAAAAACTGTTTTTT.

The chain recombines TRBV19 with TRBJ1-4; D is uncertain. This CDR3 is built from 12 residues. V was cut by 8 bases and J by 8 bases, with 12 bases left in between. Germline assignment: CDR1 LNHDA and CDR2 SQIVND (reference sequence). CDR3: CASEGGKEKLFF. CDR3 DNA: TGTGCCAGTGAAGGAGGGAAGGAAAAACTGTTTTTT.

The genes are TRBV19 and TRBJ2-3; TRBD1 might be the D (6 bases). Looked up from germline, CDR1 is LNHDA and CDR2 is SQIVND (reference sequence). Trimming stripped 9 bases from V and 2 bases from J, with 15 bases between. CDR3 length equals 14 residues. CDR3 in amino acids: CASRDTVFTDTQYF. The CDR3 bases are TGTGCCAGCCGGGACACCGTTTTCACAGATACGCAGTATTTT.

The V call is TRBV19, the J call TRBJ1-1; 8 bases fit TRBD1. V shed 9 bases, J shed 1 base, and the junction held 13 bases outside the gene matches. There are 16 residues in the CDR3. Germline-derived CDR1 and CDR2 are LNHDA and SQIVND (reference sequence). CDR3 region: CASAGDRQAQNTEAFF. Written as DNA, the CDR3 is TGTGCCAGCGCTGGGGACAGGCAGGCACAGAACACTGAAGCTTTCTTT. The whole variable domain, remainder taken from reference TRBV19 and TRBJ1-1, is DGGITQSPKYLFRKEGQNVTLSCEQNLNHDAMYWYRQDPGQGLRLIYYSQIVNDFQKGDIAEGYSVSREKKESFPLTVTSAQKNPTAFYLCASAGDRQAQNTEAFFGQGTRLTVV.

The chain has TRBV6-6 and TRBJ1-1; 8 bases line up with TRBD1. V was pared by 6 bases and J by 10 bases, with 13 bases of the junction left unmatched. The CDR3 has 14 residues. The germline V gene has CDR1 MNHNY and CDR2 SVGAGI (reference sequence). The CDR3 loop reads CASSDGQGVLGAFF. The CDR3 DNA sequence: TGTGCCAGCAGCGATGGACAGGGAGTATTGGGAGCTTTCTTT.

The gene calls are TRBV9 and TRBJ1-1, with a tentative D call TRBD1 (5 bases). The CDR3 sequence is 14 residues long. V gave up 1 base and J gave up 4 bases, with 11 bases separating them. Germline loops: CDR1 SGDLS, CDR2 YYNGEE. CDR3 sequence: CASSVTEGTTEAFF. The CDR3 DNA follows: TGTGCCAGCAGCGTAACGGAGGGGACCACTGAAGCTTTCTTT. Together with reference TRBV9 and TRBJ1-1, the CDR3 gives the full variable domain: DSGVTQTPKHLITATGQRVTLRCSPRSGDLSVYWYQQSLDQGLQFLIQYYNGEERAKGNILERFSAQQFPDLHSELNLSSLELGDSALYFCASSVTEGTTEAFFGQGTRLTVV.

The genes are TRBV7-8 and TRBJ1-1, with a weak D call TRBD1 (5 bases). The germline V gene has CDR1 SGHVS and CDR2 FQNEAQ. The CDR3 has 15 residues. The V and J ends lost 5 bases and 6 bases respectively, with 19 bases between them. The CDR3 DNA is TGTGCCAGCAGCACAACGGGCAGGGAGGGTTCTGAAGCTTTCTTT. It specifies CASSTTGREGSEAFF. The entire variable domain, with the rest obtained from reference TRBV7-8 and TRBJ1-1, is as follows: GAGVSQSPRYKVAKRGQDVALRCDPISGHVSLFWYQQALGQGPEFLTYFQNEAQLDKSGLPSDRFFAERPEGSVSTLKIQRTQQEDSAVYLCASSTTGREGSEAFFGQGTRLTVV.

In regard to this clone: Other DNA sequences in this sample translate to the same CDR3. The chain links TRBV6-5 to TRBJ2-3; 8 nucleotides agree with TRBD1. There are 15 residues in the CDR3. Germline-derived CDR1 and CDR2 are MNHEY and SVGAGI. Trimming cost V 0 bases and J 3 bases; bases outside gene matches: 2. The CDR3 DNA follows: TGTGCCAGCAGTTACTCGACAGGGGCTACAGATACGCAGTATTTT. Translation: CASSYSTGATDTQYF.

This chain uses TRBV7-8 with TRBJ1-1, with 8 positions matching TRBD1. CDR3 size: 14 residues. CDR1 SGHVS and CDR2 FQNEAQ come from the germline V gene. V dropped 5 bases and J dropped 4; count of bases not matched to a gene: 6. The CDR3 DNA sequence: TGTGCCAGCAGCCCCAAGGACAGGGCCACTGAAGCTTTCTTT. As protein: CASSPKDRATEAFF. Full variable domain (missing parts from reference TRBV7-8 and TRBJ1-1): GAGVSQSPRYKVAKRGQDVALRCDPISGHVSLFWYQQALGQGPEFLTYFQNEAQLDKSGLPSDRFFAERPEGSVSTLKIQRTQQEDSAVYLCASSPKDRATEAFFGQGTRLTVV.

The gene calls are TRBV4-1 and TRBJ1-5, with TRBD1 as a possible D gene (6 bases). This CDR3 region has 16 residues. From germline, CDR1 is MGHRA and CDR2 YSYEKL. Deletions cut 0 bases from V and 6 bases from J, with 15 bases between. The CDR3 DNA follows: TGCGCCAGCAGCCAAGATAACAGGGCTCGGGGTCAGCCCCAGCATTTT. It yields the protein CASSQDNRARGQPQHF.

This clone has a handful of counts. The sample contains more than one DNA sequence encoding this CDR3. V usage is TRBV15 and J usage is TRBJ1-2; the D is unclear. This CDR3 is built from 13 residues. CDR1 is LNHNV and CDR2 is YYDKDF in the germline V gene (reference sequence). Trimming stripped 0 bases from V and 8 bases from J, with 10 bases between. CDR3 residues: CATSREEGDGYTF. DNA for the CDR3: TGTGCCACCAGCAGAGAGGAGGGTGACGGCTACACCTTC.

This chain connects TRBV5-1 to TRBJ2-7; 7 bases fit TRBD1. Germline CDR1 SGHRS, CDR2 YFSETQ. The length of the CDR3 is 15 residues. The J segment lost 4 bases and the V segment lost 0 bases, leaving 7 bases of the junction unmatched. The CDR3 loop is CASSLGQGADYEQYF. In DNA form, the CDR3 reads TGCGCCAGCAGCTTGGGACAGGGCGCTGATTACGAGCAGTACTTC.

V gene TRBV10-3 combines with J gene TRBJ1-1; 8 bases are a match to TRBD1. The CDR3 covers 15 residues. Germline V gives CDR1 ENHRY, CDR2 SYGVKD. V shed 2 bases, J shed 4 bases, and the junction held 6 bases outside the gene matches. The CDR3: CAISEGETGGTEAFF. In nucleotides, the CDR3 is TGTGCCATCAGTGAGGGTGAAACAGGGGGCACTGAAGCTTTCTTT.

V gene TRBV29-1 combines with J gene TRBJ2-3, with 11 bases fitting TRBD1. Germline V CDR1 and CDR2: SQVTM, ANQGSEA. V lost 7 bases, J lost 3 bases, and 6 bases stayed unmatched. The CDR3 totals 14 residues. The CDR3 is CSAGGQGGTDTQYF. The CDR3 DNA is TGCAGCGCCGGGGGACAGGGGGGAACAGATACGCAGTATTTT.

On this clone itself: The same CDR3 is also encoded by other DNA sequences in this sample. The V gene is TRBV20-1, the J gene TRBJ1-2, with a weak D call TRBD1 (6 bases). The V end lost 4 bases, the J end lost 8 bases, and 11 bases lay between the germline ends. The CDR3 extends over 11 amino acids. Germline CDR1 reads DFQATT; CDR2 reads SNEGSKA (reference sequence). CDR3 sequence (DNA): TGCAGTGCTACAGGGGCAGGAGGCTACACCTTC. Its protein product is CSATGAGGYTF.

J is TRBJ2-7 and V is TRBV10-3; D may be TRBD1 (6 bases). The CDR3 sequence is 14 residues long. The germline V gene encodes CDR1 ENHRY and CDR2 SYGVKD. Trimming stripped 7 bases from V and 2 bases from J, with 15 bases between. CDR3 in DNA: TGTGCCATCAAAACAGGGAATATGGCCTACGAGCAGTACTTC. Translating it yields CAIKTGNMAYEQYF.

The chain's CDR3 is CASSEFNRGYEQYF. The CDR3 region has the DNA TGTGCCAGCAGTGAATTTAACAGGGGCTACGAGCAGTACTTC. The chain links TRBV6-1 to TRBJ2-7; 7 bases are a match to TRBD1. V shed 2 bases, J shed 3 bases, and the junction held 4 bases outside the gene matches. The CDR3 covers 14 residues. Germline lookup yields CDR1 MNHNS and CDR2 SASEGT.